A selection of T cell receptor beta chains follows, all from one sample in a study of T cell responses to AZD1222 COVID-19 vaccine. Clones were sequenced by immunoSEQ multiplex PCR, and TCRdb holds only the in-frame ones, with some missing. The sample records around 140,000 clones, around 90% being singletons. The specimen comprised peripheral blood, sampled 28 days after the second AZD1222 dose. These receptor sequences come from an adult who received the AZD1222 COVID-19 vaccine. CDR3s include the opening cysteine and the closing phenylalanine or tryptophan. A D gene is named only where the DNA matches it firmly. Some rows have no size entry. The others give once, few or many, or a class for an expanded clone.

- TRBJ1-6 - TRBV5-1 TGCGCCAGCAGCTTGGTGGGGCCCAGGGACTCCTATAATTCACCCCTCCACTTT CASSLVGPRDSYNSPLHF
- TRBJ1-2 - TRBV6-5 TGTGCCAGCAGTTCCCTAAACTATGGCTACACCTTC CASSSLNYGYTF
- TRBJ2-1 - TRBV4-1 TGCGCCAGCAGCCTTCGTGCCGGTGGGAATGAGCAGTTCTTC CASSLRAGGNEQFF
- TRBJ1-5 - TRBV2 TGTGCCAGCAGATCGGGAGGGGATAGCAATCAGCCCCAGCATTTT CASRSGGDSNQPQHF
- TRBJ1-6 - TRBV5-1 TGCGCCAGCAGCTTAACAGGGTTTAATTCACCCCTCCACTTT CASSLTGFNSPLHF
- TRBJ2-1 - TRBV29-1 TGCAGCGTTGCGGCCGGGGAAGACTACAATGAGCAGTTCTTC CSVAAGEDYNEQFF
- TRBJ2-5 - TRBV18 TGTGCCAGCTCACGGGGTATGGGACAAGAGACCCAGTACTTC CASSRGMGQETQYF
once TRBJ1-3 TRBD1 TRBV24-1 TGTGCCACCAGTGATTCTCGGACAGGGAATGGAAACACCATATATTTT CATSDSRTGNGNTIYF
- TRBJ2-1 - TRBV25-1 TGTGCCAGCAGTGACTATTGGAGAGGGAATGAGCAGTTCTTC CASSDYWRGNEQFF
- TRBJ2-2 - TRBV5-1 TGCGCCAGCAGCCCCGCGGGGGCTGGTACCGGGGAGCTGTTTTTT CASSPAGAGTGELFF